These 19 T cell receptor beta chains were all obtained from the same sample, sequenced in a study of shared clonotypes between healthy human individuals. TCRdb's copy holds only in-frame clones and misses some; the assay was immunoSEQ multiplex PCR. The sample has around 1.4 million clones; 98% to 99% are singletons. Sequencing was carried out using naive CD4+ T cells sorted from blood. Described subset: CD45RA+ positively selected. All receptors derive from a man aged 25-40 years in good health.

The chain is built from TRBV28 and TRBJ2-7; D unresolved. The length of the CDR3 is 13 residues. The germline V and J ends were trimmed by 5 bases and 6 bases, with 14 bases remaining between them. Per germline, CDR1 MDHEN and CDR2 SYDVKM. The CDR3 reads CASSPSSLGEQYF. The CDR3 nucleotides read TGTGCCAGCAGTCCGAGTTCGTTGGGCGAGCAGTACTTC. The variable domain in full, with the rest retrieved from reference TRBV28 and TRBJ2-7, is DVKVTQSSRYLVKRTGEKVFLECVQDMDHENMFWYRQDPGLGLRLIYFSYDVKMKEKGDIPEGYSVSREKKERFSLILESASTNQTSMYLCASSPSSLGEQYFGPGTRLTVT.

The chain employs TRBV6-1 and TRBJ2-7; 8 bases line up with TRBD2. Germline CDR1 is MNHNS and CDR2 is SASEGT. This CDR3 is built from 14 residues. V was clipped by 7 bases and J by 3 bases; unmatched bases: 8. In DNA, the CDR3 is TGTGCCAGCACCCTCGGACTAGCCGGCTACGAGCAGTACTTC. Translating gives CASTLGLAGYEQYF.

The V and J genes are TRBV28 and TRBJ2-7; 8 positions agree with TRBD2. The CDR3 consists of 16 residues. Looked up from germline, CDR1 is MDHEN and CDR2 is SYDVKM. The V segment lost 2 bases and the J segment 0 bases; nucleotides outside the gene matches: 6. CDR3 residues: CASSLNQREPSYEQYF. The CDR3 DNA reads as TGTGCCAGCAGTTTAAATCAGCGGGAGCCCTCCTACGAGCAGTACTTC.

This clone has only one observation. The genes are TRBV6-5 and TRBJ1-2; 9 bases fit TRBD1. CDR1 and CDR2 from the germline V gene are MNHEY and SVGAGI. V lost 2 bases, J lost 8 bases, and 6 bases stayed unmatched. This CDR3 contains 14 residues. This CDR3 reads CASSYGQGNYGYTF. CDR3 sequence (DNA): TGTGCCAGCAGTTACGGACAGGGGAATTACGGCTACACCTTC.

This clone was recorded once. The V call is TRBV10-3, the J call TRBJ2-2, with TRBD2 identical over 11 bases. V dropped 6 bases and J dropped 7; count of bases not matched to a gene: 4. The germline V gene has CDR1 ENHRY and CDR2 SYGVKD. This CDR3 is 14 amino acids long. CDR3 sequence reads: CAIRLAGDVGELFF. The CDR3, as DNA: TGTGCCATCAGACTAGCGGGAGATGTCGGGGAGCTGTTTTTT.

V usage is TRBV2 and J usage is TRBJ1-3; TRBD1 matches at 8 bases. J gave up 3 bases and V 8 bases, and 6 bases lay outside the gene matches. The CDR3 totals 14 residues. The germline V gene has CDR1 SNHLY and CDR2 FYNNEI. The CDR3 bases are TGTGCCAGCGAGAGGGACAGGAATGGAAACACCATATATTTT. Its protein product is CASERDRNGNTIYF.

This chain uses TRBV18 with TRBJ2-3; maybe TRBD2 (7 bases). From germline, CDR1 is KGHSH and CDR2 LQKENI. The CDR3 totals 14 residues. Trimming shortened V by 3 bases and J by 2 bases, and 9 bases separated the two germline ends. The CDR3 reads CASSPAGATDTQYF. In nucleotides, the CDR3 is TGTGCCAGCTCACCGGCGGGGGCCACAGATACGCAGTATTTT.

V and J are TRBV5-8 and TRBJ2-3; the D gene is possibly TRBD2 (6 bases). Germline CDR1 SGHTS, CDR2 YDEGEE. V lost 4 bases, J lost 8 bases, and 14 bases lay in between. The CDR3 is made up of 13 amino acids. This CDR3 is CASSRRGFSTQYF. CDR3 DNA: TGTGCCAGCAGCCGGCGGGGCTTTTCTACGCAGTATTTT.

The chain has TRBV5-1 and TRBJ2-2, with D possibly TRBD1 on 5 matching bases. The V end was cut by 3 bases, the J end by 8 bases, with 11 bases between. Looked up from germline, CDR1 is SGHRS and CDR2 is YFSETQ. The CDR3 is 13 amino acids. The CDR3 here is CASSSIGVGELFF. The CDR3 DNA reads as TGCGCCAGCAGCTCCATAGGGGTAGGGGAGCTGTTTTTT.

CDR3 nucleotide sequence: TGTGCCAGCAGGGGGACAGCCTTGAGCACCGGGGAGCTGTTTTTT. Translation gives CASRGTALSTGELFF. V usage is TRBV5-5 and J usage is TRBJ2-2; 7 bases fit TRBD1. Trimming cost V 5 bases and J 4 bases; bases outside gene matches: 8. CDR1 SGHKS and CDR2 YYEKEE come from the germline V gene (reference sequence). The CDR3 spans 15 residues.

V gene TRBV6-5 combines with J gene TRBJ1-5; maybe TRBD1 (5 bases). This CDR3 comprises 15 residues. CDR1 MNHEY and CDR2 SVGAGI come from the germline V gene. Trimming removed 0 bases at V and 6 bases at J, with 12 bases between. The CDR3 region is CASSYSGGAGQPQHF. The CDR3 bases are TGTGCCAGCAGTTACTCGGGCGGGGCAGGTCAGCCCCAGCATTTT.

The chain combines TRBV21-1 with TRBJ2-7; TRBD2 is the table's D call and was not checked against the DNA. TRBV21-1 is a recognized pseudogene. The CDR3 loop spans 15 amino acids. The CDR3 coding sequence is TGTGCCAGGACGCTTCGAGTCCTGCGGGAGTACGAGCAGTACTTC. Residues: CARTLRVLREYEQYF.

V and J are TRBV29-1 and TRBJ2-7; TRBD2 is a possible D gene (6 bases). The CDR3 has 12 amino acids. The V gene's germline CDR1 is SQVTM and CDR2 ANQGSEA. Between the trimmed V and J ends, which lost 7 bases and 2 bases, there was a span of 12 bases. The chain's CDR3 is CSEVAATYEQYF. CDR3 bases: TGCAGCGAGGTAGCGGCGACCTACGAGCAGTACTTC.

This rearrangement joins TRBV18 to TRBJ1-4, with TRBD1 as a possible D gene (6 bases). Germline assignment: CDR1 KGHSH and CDR2 LQKENI. Between the trimmed V and J ends, which lost 4 bases and 4 bases, there was a span of 10 bases. The CDR3 runs 14 residues. The CDR3 sequence is CASSHGQSNEKLFF. The CDR3 DNA reads as TGTGCCAGCTCACACGGACAGAGTAATGAAAAACTGTTTTTT.

The chain uses TRBV30 and TRBJ2-2, with 7 bases lining up with TRBD1. The V gene end was trimmed by 3 bases and the J gene end by 1 base; junction bases not matched to a gene: 8. The germline V gene encodes CDR1 GTSNPN and CDR2 SVGIG (reference sequence). This CDR3 comprises 16 residues. The CDR3 region is CAWSPGQGVNTGELFF. The CDR3 bases are TGTGCCTGGAGCCCGGGGCAGGGGGTGAACACCGGGGAGCTGTTTTTT.

This chain uses TRBV7-9 with TRBJ2-2; 8 nucleotides align to TRBD2. CDR1 is SEHNR and CDR2 is FQNEAQ in the germline V gene (reference sequence). V lost 6 bases, J lost 4 bases, and 19 bases stayed unmatched. The CDR3 spans 19 residues. CDR3 sequence (DNA): TGTGCCAGCAGTTCCCCGACGAACGCGGGAGGTCGGGGCACCGGGGAGCTGTTTTTT. This encodes CASSSPTNAGGRGTGELFF.

The chain carries TRBV7-2 and TRBJ1-1; 9 positions agree with TRBD1. Germline V gives CDR1 SGHTA, CDR2 FQGNSA. J lost 1 base, V lost 5 bases, and 5 bases had no gene match. The CDR3 sequence is 15 residues long. CDR3 loop: CASSANRGPNTEAFF. The DNA of the CDR3 is TGTGCCAGCAGCGCGAACAGGGGGCCGAACACTGAAGCTTTCTTT.

The chain couples TRBV6-5 to TRBJ1-1; D perhaps matches TRBD1 (6 bases). CDR1 is MNHEY and CDR2 is SVGAGI in the germline V gene. This CDR3 has 14 amino acids. The V end lost 6 bases, the J end lost 5 bases, and 16 bases lay between the germline ends. CDR3 amino acids: CASSPSGRGTEAFF. The CDR3 bases are TGTGCCAGCAGCCCCTCAGGGAGGGGGACTGAAGCTTTCTTT.

The rearrangement links TRBV2 to TRBJ1-5; D ambiguous. The CDR3 runs 15 residues. Germline V CDR1 and CDR2: SNHLY, FYNNEI. V lost 7 bases and J 5 bases, leaving 18 bases between the germline ends. CDR3 loop: CASTSQLAHYQPQHF. The CDR3 bases are TGTGCCAGCACGTCTCAGTTAGCTCACTATCAGCCCCAGCATTTT.